The 20 T cell receptor beta chains presented below share a single source sample, sequenced in a study of CD8 T cells in Susac syndrome. RNA totalling roughly 0.45 to 1 ug underwent reverse transcription with random hexamers. TCRdb used MiXCR to reprocess the immunoSEQ multiplex PCR reads, holding one entry per CDR3 protein. The sample holds under 200,000 distinct CDR3 sequences, 90% to 96% seen once. Sample: CD4+ T cells from PBMCs. The receptors were gathered from a human donor with Susac syndrome.

V is TRBV9 and J is TRBJ1-2, with a weak D call TRBD1 (6 bases). The CDR3 consists of 17 residues. Between the trimmed V and J ends, which lost 3 bases and 2 bases, there was a span of 20 bases. Per germline, CDR1 SGDLS and CDR2 YYNGEE. This chain's CDR3 is CASSAQRGGQLNYGYTF. The DNA of the CDR3 is TGTGCCAGCAGCGCGCAGAGAGGAGGACAGCTAAACTATGGCTACACCTTC.

The chain has TRBV19 and TRBJ2-5; 8 nucleotides match TRBD2. CDR1 is LNHDA and CDR2 is SQIVND in the germline V gene (reference sequence). J gave up 0 bases and V 11 bases, and 5 bases lay outside the gene matches. This CDR3 contains 13 residues. The CDR3 protein is CASSGGDQETQYF. The CDR3, as DNA: TGTGCCTCCTCCGGGGGGGACCAAGAGACCCAGTACTTC.

Here the CDR3 reads CSAGQDSYNEQFF. The CDR3 bases are TGCAGCGCGGGACAGGATTCCTACAATGAGCAGTTCTTC. The V and J genes are TRBV29-1 and TRBJ2-1, with 8 bases aligning to TRBD1. V lost 7 bases to trimming and J lost 1 base; unmatched junction nucleotides: 3. Germline V gene sequence: CDR1 SQVTM, CDR2 ANQGSEA. The CDR3 runs 13 residues.

The chain recombines TRBV5-1 with TRBJ2-1, with 11 bases matching TRBD2. This CDR3 region has 15 residues. Germline-derived CDR1 and CDR2 are SGHRS and YFSETQ. J lost 6 bases, V lost 4 bases, and 6 bases had no gene match. The CDR3 spells CASSLTSGSSNEQFF. CDR3 nucleotide sequence: TGCGCCAGCAGCCTTACTAGCGGGAGCTCCAATGAGCAGTTCTTC.

V is TRBV5-1 and J is TRBJ1-2, with a tentative D call TRBD1 (5 bases). Germline V gene sequence: CDR1 SGHRS, CDR2 YFSETQ. This CDR3 has 14 residues. Trimming took 1 base from V and 3 from J, leaving 10 bases between them. CDR3 nucleotides: TGCGCCAGCAGCTTGTATCCGGGGGACTATGGCTACACCTTC. It codes for CASSLYPGDYGYTF.

This clonotype was seen a few times. The rearrangement uses TRBV18 and TRBJ2-5; 7 bases map to TRBD1. The V gene end was trimmed by 6 bases and the J gene end by 2 bases; junction bases not matched to a gene: 3. The germline gives CDR1 KGHSH, CDR2 LQKENI. The CDR3 loop spans 13 amino acids. The CDR3 is CASSPDRQETQYF. CDR3 nucleotide sequence: TGTGCCAGCTCTCCGGACAGGCAAGAGACCCAGTACTTC.

The chain combines TRBV4-1 with TRBJ1-1; D unclear. Trimming took 4 bases from V and 5 from J, leaving 17 bases between them. CDR1 and CDR2 from the germline V gene are MGHRA and YSYEKL. The CDR3 length is 15 residues. The CDR3 loop is CASSPSGLGYTEAFF. The DNA for the CDR3 is TGCGCCAGCAGCCCCTCGGGCCTAGGGTATACTGAAGCTTTCTTT.

V usage is TRBV20-1 and J usage is TRBJ1-2, with no clear D. The CDR3 is 10 amino acids. Germline CDR1 reads DFQATT; CDR2 reads SNEGSKA (reference sequence). The V and J ends lost 6 bases and 1 base respectively, with 3 bases between them. The chain's CDR3 is CSARNYGYTF. CDR3 in DNA: TGCAGTGCCCGTAACTATGGCTACACCTTC.

The J gene is TRBJ2-7, the V gene TRBV15, with a possible D match to TRBD1 (5 bases). CDR1 and CDR2 (germline): LNHNV, YYDKDF (reference sequence). The CDR3 totals 15 residues. The ends were cut back, 5 bases at V and 2 bases at J, with 16 bases in the middle. The CDR3: CATSRLRDRPYEQYF. CDR3 nucleotides: TGTGCCACCAGCCGACTGCGAGACAGACCCTACGAGCAGTACTTC.

The J gene is TRBJ1-5, the V gene TRBV15; tentative D call: TRBD1 (6 bases). Looked up from germline, CDR1 is LNHNV and CDR2 is YYDKDF (reference sequence). Trimming removed 6 bases from V and 6 bases from J, with 18 bases in between. This CDR3 comprises 15 residues. The CDR3: CATSQGLGFGQPQHF. The CDR3 region has the DNA TGTGCCACCAGTCAGGGGTTGGGGTTTGGTCAGCCCCAGCATTTT.

The chain links TRBV2 to TRBJ2-7; D ambiguous. The V gene's germline CDR1 is SNHLY and CDR2 FYNNEI. V lost 6 bases, J lost 2 bases, and 11 bases lay in between. There are 13 residues in the CDR3. The CDR3 protein is CASSLTPTYEQYV. The CDR3 DNA is TGTGCCAGCAGCCTGACGCCTACCTACGAGCAGTACGTC.

The J gene is TRBJ1-6, the V gene TRBV14, with D maybe TRBD1 (5 bases). CDR1 is SGHDN, CDR2 FVKESK, per germline. The CDR3 length is 14 residues. Trimming removed 1 base from V and 8 bases from J, with 9 bases in between. DNA of the CDR3: TGTGCCAGCAGCCAAGGCGGGACCTATTCACCCCTCCACTTT. It codes for CASSQGGTYSPLHF.

This chain links TRBV9 with TRBJ1-1, with D possibly matching TRBD1 (5 bases). V shed 4 bases and J shed 0 bases, with 19 bases lying between them. The CDR3 runs to 17 residues. The germline V gene has CDR1 SGDLS and CDR2 YYNGEE. The CDR3 region has the DNA TGTGCCAGCAGCCCCGGTTGGGGGGGTGGGATGAACACTGAAGCTTTCTTT. It is translated as CASSPGWGGGMNTEAFF. Complete variable domain (other parts from reference TRBV9 and TRBJ1-1): DSGVTQTPKHLITATGQRVTLRCSPRSGDLSVYWYQQSLDQGLQFLIQYYNGEERAKGNILERFSAQQFPDLHSELNLSSLELGDSALYFCASSPGWGGGMNTEAFFGQGTRLTVV.

This clonotype was observed a handful of times. The V gene is TRBV29-1, the J gene TRBJ2-7, with D possibly matching TRBD2 (7 bases). The CDR3 contains 11 residues. CDR1 and CDR2 (germline): SQVTM, ANQGSEA. V was trimmed by 4 bases and J by 7 bases, leaving 11 bases between them. Here the CDR3 reads CSVVRGGEQYF. CDR3 coding DNA: TGCAGCGTTGTTAGGGGGGGAGAGCAGTACTTC.

The chain links TRBV5-6 to TRBJ2-1, with a weak D call TRBD2 (5 bases). Germline CDR1 reads SGHDT; CDR2 reads YYEEEE. V was cut by 3 bases and J by 8 bases, with 18 bases left in between. The CDR3 has 15 amino acids. The CDR3: CASSSGSSPLYEQFF. Here the CDR3 DNA reads TGTGCCAGCAGCTCAGGTTCTAGCCCCCTCTATGAGCAGTTCTTC.

V gene TRBV29-1 combines with J gene TRBJ2-5, with TRBD1 identical over 8 bases. Germline values: CDR1 SQVTM, CDR2 ANQGSEA. V shed 5 bases and J 5 bases; nucleotides not matched to a gene: 13. This CDR3 has 15 residues. CDR3 bases: TGCAGCGTTCGTCAGTCTACAGGGGGAGGCGAGACCCAGTACTTC. It codes for CSVRQSTGGGETQYF.

The chain couples TRBV14 to TRBJ2-2; TRBD1 is a possible D gene (5 bases). Per the germline V gene, CDR1 is SGHDN and CDR2 is FVKESK. CDR3 size: 17 residues. Trimming took 6 bases from V and 2 from J, leaving 19 bases between them. The CDR3 DNA reads as TGTGCCAGCAGAGACAACAGGATGGGAATAAACACCGGGGAGCTGTTTTTT. It yields the protein CASRDNRMGINTGELFF.

The chain couples TRBV29-1 to TRBJ2-1; 8 bases are shared with TRBD1. Germline-derived CDR1 and CDR2 are SQVTM and ANQGSEA. V lost 1 base and J lost 5; bases outside the gene matches: 13. The CDR3 runs 17 residues. CDR3 sequence reads: CSVEGRTGTAFNNEQFF. CDR3 DNA sequence: TGCAGCGTTGAAGGGCGGACAGGGACCGCTTTCAACAATGAGCAGTTCTTC.

This clonotype was observed once. This chain joins TRBV20-1 and TRBJ2-5; 7 positions agree with TRBD2. V lost 1 base and J lost 4; bases outside the gene matches: 3. This CDR3 is 13 amino acids long. Germline values: CDR1 DFQATT, CDR2 SNEGSKA (reference sequence). The CDR3 coding sequence is TGCAGTGCTAGAGGCGGGACTATAGAGACCCAGTACTTC. Translation: CSARGGTIETQYF.

This rearrangement joins TRBV5-1 to TRBJ2-6; perhaps D is TRBD1 or TRBD2 (5 bases each). Per germline, CDR1 SGHRS and CDR2 YFSETQ. The CDR3 has 16 amino acids. Trimming shortened V by 9 bases and J by 0 bases, and 16 bases separated the two germline ends. CDR3 DNA: TGCGCCACCTCCCGAGGGGAAAGCTCTGGGGCCAACGTCCTGACTTTC. Amino acid sequence: CATSRGESSGANVLTF.